A single sample gave rise to the 9 T cell receptor beta chains below, sequenced in a study of Graves' ophthalmopathy and Graves' hyperthyroidism. Using RNA transcripts, the TCR beta CDR3 regions were amplified. HTBI primers were used in a first-round RT-PCR, which preceded a second-round multiplex PCR. TCRdb re-analysed the multiplex PCR reads in MiXCR, keeping a single row per CDR3 protein. In the table there are hundreds of thousands of distinct CDR3 sequences, roughly 41% of which are singletons. Sequencing input: peripheral blood. The receptors derive from an adult man with Graves' ophthalmopathy.

This CDR3 reads CASAINAQMNTEAFF. The CDR3 region has the DNA TGCGCCAGTGCCATCAATGCACAGATGAACACTGAAGCTTTCTTT. The genes are TRBV10-1 and TRBJ1-1, with D uncertain. Trimming left V 9 bases short and J 0 bases short, with 17 bases between. Germline lookup yields CDR1 WNHNN and CDR2 SYGVQD (reference sequence). The CDR3 is 15 residues long.

The chain joins TRBV19 to TRBJ1-1, with 8 bases that match TRBD1. This CDR3 has 15 residues. Germline CDR1 LNHDA, CDR2 SQIVND (reference sequence). J gave up 3 bases and V 0 bases, and 3 bases lay outside the gene matches. CDR3 in amino acids: CASSIDGQGDTEAFF. In nucleotides, the CDR3 is TGTGCCAGTAGTATAGATGGACAGGGCGACACTGAAGCTTTCTTT.

V gene TRBV7-9 combines with J gene TRBJ1-5; tentative D call: TRBD1 (6 bases). In germline, CDR1 is SEHNR, CDR2 FQNEAQ (reference sequence). CDR3 size: 15 residues. V was cut by 3 bases and J by 4 bases, with 13 bases left in between. This CDR3 is CASSLKPGTNQPQHF. DNA of the CDR3: TGTGCCAGCAGCTTGAAACCGGGGACAAATCAGCCCCAGCATTTT.

This sequence joins TRBV14 and TRBJ2-3; D is undetermined. V gave up 1 base and J gave up 4 bases, with 6 bases separating them. CDR1 SGHDN and CDR2 FVKESK come from the germline V gene. The CDR3 is made up of 13 amino acids. CDR3 amino acids: CASSQGAADTQYF. The CDR3 DNA is TGTGCCAGCAGCCAAGGGGCGGCAGATACGCAGTATTTT.

The chain carries TRBV10-3 and TRBJ2-3, with D possibly being TRBD1 (5 bases). V was pared by 5 bases and J by 5 bases, with 14 bases between. Germline V gene sequence: CDR1 ENHRY, CDR2 SYGVKD. The CDR3 consists of 14 residues. The CDR3 DNA follows: TGTGCCATCAGTCAGGGAAGCGATGGAGATACGCAGTATTTT. Translation gives CAISQGSDGDTQYF.

This clonotype was observed many times. The chain recombines TRBV7-9 with TRBJ1-2; 10 bases fit TRBD1. CDR1 is SEHNR, CDR2 FQNEAQ, per germline (reference sequence). The CDR3 consists of 16 residues. The ends lost 4 bases at V and 1 base at J; junction bases unmatched: 6. The CDR3 DNA sequence: TGTGCCAGCAGCTCGCCGGGACAGGGGAGTAACTATGGCTACACCTTC. Translating gives CASSSPGQGSNYGYTF.

The chain links TRBV12-5 to TRBJ1-1, with D perhaps matching TRBD1 (6 bases). With 7 bases removed from V and 6 bases from J, the gap between germline ends came to 15 bases. This CDR3 spans 13 amino acids. From germline, CDR1 is LGHNT and CDR2 FRNRAP. CDR3 protein: CASALWTDSEAFF. Written as DNA, the CDR3 is TGTGCTAGTGCTTTATGGACAGATTCTGAAGCTTTCTTT.

This clonotype occurred once. V and J are TRBV29-1 and TRBJ2-5; 10 positions agree with TRBD1. CDR1 is SQVTM and CDR2 is ANQGSEA in the germline V gene. The J segment lost 1 base and the V segment lost 4 bases, leaving 3 bases of the junction unmatched. The CDR3 extends over 14 amino acids. The DNA for the CDR3 is TGCAGCGTTGGGGGACAGGGGTGCCAAGAGACCCAGTACTTC. Residues: CSVGGQGCQETQYF.

CDR3 nucleotide sequence: TGTGCCAGTGCGGGGCTAGCGGGAGCAGATACGCAGTATTTT. Its translation is CASAGLAGADTQYF. The rearrangement joins TRBV7-9 to TRBJ2-3, with 10 bases lining up with TRBD2. The junction had 7 bases not matched to a gene; V was cut back by 9 bases and J by 4 bases. This CDR3 is 14 amino acids long. CDR1 is SEHNR and CDR2 is FQNEAQ in the germline V gene (reference sequence).